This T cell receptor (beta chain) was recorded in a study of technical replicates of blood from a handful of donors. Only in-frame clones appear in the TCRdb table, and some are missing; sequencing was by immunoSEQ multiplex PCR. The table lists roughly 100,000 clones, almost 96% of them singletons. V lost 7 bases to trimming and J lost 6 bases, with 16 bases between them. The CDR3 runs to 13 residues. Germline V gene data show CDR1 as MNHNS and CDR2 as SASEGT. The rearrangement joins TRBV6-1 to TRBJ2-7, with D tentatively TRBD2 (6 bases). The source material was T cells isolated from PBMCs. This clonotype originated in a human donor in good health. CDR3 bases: TGTGCCAGCACGGGGGTTCGGGTGGGCGAGCAGTACTTC. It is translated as CASTGVRVGEQYF.